The rows below give T cell receptor beta chains drawn from one sample of a study of blood T cell repertoires in COVID-19. The repertoire was sequenced with immunoSEQ multiplex PCR; TCRdb's copy has only in-frame clones and lacks some. The sample records hundreds of thousands of clones, 70% to 90% being singletons. Source material: peripheral blood. The receptors were sampled from a woman aged 70-85 years with active or convalescent COVID-19. CDR3s include the opening cysteine and the closing phenylalanine or tryptophan. A D gene is named only where the DNA matches it firmly. For some rows the clone size is stated as once, few or many, or as a class when expanded; others skip it.

v_gene: TRBV12-3/TRBV12-4
d_gene: -
j_gene: TRBJ2-7
abundance: -
len: 11
CDR3nt: TGTGCCAGCGGATCGGGTTCCGAGCAGTACTTC
CDR3aa: CASGSGSEQYF

v_gene: TRBV5-6
d_gene: -
j_gene: TRBJ1-5
abundance: -
len: 15
CDR3nt: TGTGCCAGCAGCTTGAGGTCCGGGGTAGGTCAGCCCCAGCATTTT
CDR3aa: CASSLRSGVGQPQHF

v_gene: TRBV2
d_gene: -
j_gene: TRBJ2-5
abundance: -
len: 13
CDR3nt: TGTGCCAGCAGGCTGGAGCAGGGAGAGACCCAGTACTTC
CDR3aa: CASRLEQGETQYF

v_gene: TRBV9
d_gene: -
j_gene: TRBJ1-1
abundance: -
len: 14
CDR3nt: TGTGCCAGCAGCCCCTCCACAGGGAACACTGAAGCTTTCTTT
CDR3aa: CASSPSTGNTEAFF

v_gene: TRBV30
d_gene: TRBD1
j_gene: TRBJ1-3
abundance: -
len: 16
CDR3nt: TGTGCCTGGGGCCCTTTCGGTGGGGACAGTGGAAACACCATATATTTT
CDR3aa: CAWGPFGGDSGNTIYF

v_gene: TRBV5-1
d_gene: -
j_gene: TRBJ2-2
abundance: -
len: 15
CDR3nt: TGCGCCAGCAGCTTGTTATCTTCGGGAGCCGGGGAGCTGTTTTTT
CDR3aa: CASSLLSSGAGELFF

v_gene: TRBV21-1
d_gene: -
j_gene: TRBJ1-3
abundance: -
len: 14
CDR3nt: TGTGCCAGCAGTAGTTCCGACAGGCCCAAGGCCATATATTTT
CDR3aa: CASSSSDRPKAIYF

v_gene: TRBV27
d_gene: -
j_gene: TRBJ1-2
abundance: -
len: 15
CDR3nt: TGTGCCAGCAGGGGAACGGGGTTTCCCTTCTATGGCTACACCTTC
CDR3aa: CASRGTGFPFYGYTF

v_gene: TRBV5-1
d_gene: TRBD1
j_gene: TRBJ1-4
abundance: -
len: 15
CDR3nt: TGCGCCAGCAGCTTGGCGCTCACAGGGGGAGAAAAACTGTTTTTT
CDR3aa: CASSLALTGGEKLFF

v_gene: TRBV6-2/TRBV6-3
d_gene: -
j_gene: TRBJ1-5
abundance: -
len: 13
CDR3nt: TGTGCCAGCAGCCCACAGTGGGACTCCCTAGAGCATTTT
CDR3aa: CASSPQWDSLEHF

v_gene: TRBV6-5
d_gene: -
j_gene: TRBJ2-5
abundance: -
len: 12
CDR3nt: TGTGCCAGCCGACCCGGAGGAGAGACCCAGTACTTC
CDR3aa: CASRPGGETQYF

v_gene: TRBV10-3
d_gene: TRBD2
j_gene: TRBJ2-1
abundance: -
len: 15
CDR3nt: TGTGCCATCAGTGAGAGGACAGCTAGCGGGAGTGAGGAGTTCTTC
CDR3aa: CAISERTASGSEEFF

v_gene: TRBV28
d_gene: TRBD1
j_gene: TRBJ2-2
abundance: -
len: 16
CDR3nt: TGTGCCAGCATCACTAGGGGGACAGACAACACCGGGGAGCTGTTTTTT
CDR3aa: CASITRGTDNTGELFF

v_gene: TRBV11-2
d_gene: -
j_gene: TRBJ2-2
abundance: once
len: 13
CDR3nt: TGTGCCAGCAGCTTGGTGGCCACCGGGGAGCTGTTTTTT
CDR3aa: CASSLVATGELFF